A selection of T cell receptor beta chains follows, all from one sample in a study of blood T cell repertoires in COVID-19. Data came from immunoSEQ multiplex PCR; TCRdb stores just in-frame clones and leaves some out. The sample consists of approximately 200,000 clones, around 84% of them appearing once. The specimen was peripheral blood. The receptor source for this set is a man in his fifties or sixties who had recovered from COVID-19. Each CDR3 is given with its conserved first and last residue. A D gene is named only where the DNA matches it firmly. Size tells how often a clone was seen (once, few, many) or the class of an expanded clone, and some rows leave it out.

>TRBJ2-1|TRBD2|few|TRBV19
TGTGCCAGTAGTCCCCTGGAGCGGGAGTCGAATGAGCAGTTCTTC
CASSPLERESNEQFF
>TRBJ1-4|TRBD1|NA|TRBV24-1
TGTGCCACCAGTGATCCACGACAGGGAGGTCGCCACGAAAAACTGTTTTTT
CATSDPRQGGRHEKLFF
>TRBJ1-2|NA|NA|TRBV3-1/TRBV3-2
TGTGCCAGCTACAGGAGCGGGGCAGGGCTCGGCTACACCTTC
CASYRSGAGLGYTF
>TRBJ1-1|NA|NA|TRBV12-3/TRBV12-4
TGTGCCAGCAGTTTCAGGAGGGGAGCTTTCTTT
CASSFRRGAFF
>TRBJ2-1|NA|NA|TRBV24-1
TGTGCCACCAGGGGAGGCGGAGTTGGTAATGAGCAGTTCTTC
CATRGGGVGNEQFF
>TRBJ2-5|TRBD2|NA|TRBV9
TGTGCCAGCAGCGTTAGCGGGAGGTCGGAGACCCAGTACTTC
CASSVSGRSETQYF
>TRBJ2-7|NA|NA|TRBV10-2
TGCGCCAGCAGCCCAGCGACGTCGGGCGAGCAGTACTTC
CASSPATSGEQYF
>TRBJ2-2|NA|NA|TRBV27
TGTGCCAGCACCCTGGACGGGAATTTGAACACCGGGGAGCTGTTTTTT
CASTLDGNLNTGELFF
>TRBJ2-1|NA|NA|TRBV19
TGTGCCAGTAGTATAGTGTTCGGGACTGACGACAATGAGCAGTTCTTC
CASSIVFGTDDNEQFF
>TRBJ2-3|NA|NA|TRBV28
TGTGCCCGCCTAACCCCAGATACGCAGTATTTT
CARLTPDTQYF
>TRBJ2-2|TRBD1|NA|TRBV19
TGTGCCAGTAGTATGCAGGGGGCAGGGGCCGGGGAGCTGTTTTTT
CASSMQGAGAGELFF
>TRBJ2-2|TRBD2|NA|TRBV27
TGTGCCAGCAGATGGACTAGCGGTGACACCGGGGAGCTGTTTTTT
CASRWTSGDTGELFF